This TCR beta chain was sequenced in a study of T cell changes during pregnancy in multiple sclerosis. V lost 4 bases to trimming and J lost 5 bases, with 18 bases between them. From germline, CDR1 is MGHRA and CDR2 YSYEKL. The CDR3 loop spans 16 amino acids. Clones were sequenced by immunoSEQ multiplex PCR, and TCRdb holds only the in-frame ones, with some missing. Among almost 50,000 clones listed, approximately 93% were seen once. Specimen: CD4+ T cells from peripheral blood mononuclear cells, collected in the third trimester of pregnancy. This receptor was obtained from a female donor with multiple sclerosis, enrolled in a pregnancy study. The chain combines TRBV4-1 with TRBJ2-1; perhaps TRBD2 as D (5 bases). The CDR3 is CASSLAGLRYNNEQFF. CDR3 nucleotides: TGCGCCAGCAGCCTAGCAGGACTCCGATATAACAATGAGCAGTTCTTC.